Sequencing of this T cell receptor (beta chain) was carried out in a study of cytomegalovirus exposure and HLA in healthy donors. Study results and caveats: Previous analysis showed most TCR beta V segments were productive about 90% or about 30% of the time. The study recorded about 160 TCR beta chains that were cytomegalovirus-associated. The authors later found most CMV-associated TCR beta chains appeared HLA-restricted.

Germline V gene data show CDR1 as KGHSH and CDR2 as LQKENI. The V segment lost 6 bases and the J segment 0 bases; nucleotides outside the gene matches: 11. The CDR3 loop spans 16 amino acids. Healthy bone marrow donors supplied every sample. PCR was performed using 60 Vbeta and 13 Jbeta primers. The assay was immunoSEQ multiplex PCR, and TCRdb's table has in-frame clones only and misses some. In the table there are tens of thousands of clones, less than 55% of which are singletons. Note on this clone: Its antigen is unknown.

This TCR derives from a woman aged 50 to 65 in good health and CMV-seronegative. Sample: PBMCs. This rearrangement joins TRBV18 to TRBJ2-7; 7 bases map to TRBD1. CDR3 nucleotide sequence: TGTGCCAGCTCTCACGACAGGGACAGAACCTCCTACGAGCAGTACTTC. Translated: CASSHDRDRTSYEQYF. Full variable domain (remainder filled in from reference TRBV18 and TRBJ2-7): NAGVMQNPRHLVRRRGQEARLRCSPMKGHSHVYWYRQLPEEGLKFMVYLQKENIIDESGMPKERFSAEFPKEGPSILRIQQVVRGDSAAYFCASSHDRDRTSYEQYFGPGTRLTVT.